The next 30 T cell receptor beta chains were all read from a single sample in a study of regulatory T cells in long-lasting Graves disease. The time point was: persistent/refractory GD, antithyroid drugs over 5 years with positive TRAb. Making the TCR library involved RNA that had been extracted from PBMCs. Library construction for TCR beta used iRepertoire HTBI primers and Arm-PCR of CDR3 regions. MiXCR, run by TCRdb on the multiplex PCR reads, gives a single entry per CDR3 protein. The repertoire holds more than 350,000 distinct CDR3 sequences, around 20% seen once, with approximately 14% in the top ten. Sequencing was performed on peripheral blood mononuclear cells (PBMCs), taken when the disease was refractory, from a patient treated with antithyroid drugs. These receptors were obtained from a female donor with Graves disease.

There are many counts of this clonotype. This chain's CDR3 is CASSQDGVNYGYTF. CDR3 in DNA: TGTGCCAGCAGTCAGGACGGAGTTAACTATGGCTACACCTTC. The chain carries TRBV12-3 or TRBV12-4 and TRBJ1-2; D remains unclear. This CDR3 region has 14 residues. V was shortened by 5 bases and J by 1 base, with 11 bases between the two germline ends.

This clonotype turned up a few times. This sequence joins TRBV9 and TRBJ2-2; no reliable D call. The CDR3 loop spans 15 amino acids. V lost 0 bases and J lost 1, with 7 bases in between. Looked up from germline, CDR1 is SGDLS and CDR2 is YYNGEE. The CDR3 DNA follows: TGTGCCAGCAGCGTAGATAACCAGAACACCGGGGAGCTGTTTTTT. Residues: CASSVDNQNTGELFF.

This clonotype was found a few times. The CDR3 sequence is CASSLSGQGANQPQHF. The DNA for the CDR3 is TGCGCCAGCAGCTTGTCGGGACAGGGGGCGAATCAGCCCCAGCATTTT. This chain connects TRBV5-1 to TRBJ1-5, with TRBD1 identical over 12 bases. The CDR3 runs 16 residues. Germline-derived CDR1 and CDR2 are SGHRS and YFSETQ. Unmatched junction bases numbered 3, after V lost 1 base and J lost 4 bases.

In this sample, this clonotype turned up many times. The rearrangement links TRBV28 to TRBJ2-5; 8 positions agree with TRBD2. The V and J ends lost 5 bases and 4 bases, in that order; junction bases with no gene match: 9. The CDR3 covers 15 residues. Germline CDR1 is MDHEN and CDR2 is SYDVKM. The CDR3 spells CASSPPPGGGETQYF. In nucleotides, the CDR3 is TGTGCCAGCAGTCCACCCCCCGGGGGGGGAGAGACCCAGTACTTC.

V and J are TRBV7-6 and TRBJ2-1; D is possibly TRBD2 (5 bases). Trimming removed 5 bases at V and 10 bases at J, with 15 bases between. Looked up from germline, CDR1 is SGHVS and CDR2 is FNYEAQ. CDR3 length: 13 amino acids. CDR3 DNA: TGTGCCAGCAGCCTGGGAGAGGGCCGAGAGCAGTTCTTC. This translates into CASSLGEGREQFF.

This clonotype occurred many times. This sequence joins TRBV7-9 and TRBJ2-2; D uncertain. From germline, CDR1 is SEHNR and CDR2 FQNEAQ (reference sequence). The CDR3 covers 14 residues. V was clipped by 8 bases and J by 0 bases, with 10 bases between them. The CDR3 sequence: CASSTNPNTGELFF. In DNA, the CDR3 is TGTGCCAGCTCAACCAATCCGAACACCGGGGAGCTGTTTTTT.

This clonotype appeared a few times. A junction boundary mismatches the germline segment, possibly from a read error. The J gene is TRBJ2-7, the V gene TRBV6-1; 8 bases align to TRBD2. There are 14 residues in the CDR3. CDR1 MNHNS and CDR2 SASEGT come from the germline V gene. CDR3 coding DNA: TGTGCCAGCCTGGGACTAGTGGTCTCATCCGAGCAGCACTTC. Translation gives CASLGLVVSSEQHF.

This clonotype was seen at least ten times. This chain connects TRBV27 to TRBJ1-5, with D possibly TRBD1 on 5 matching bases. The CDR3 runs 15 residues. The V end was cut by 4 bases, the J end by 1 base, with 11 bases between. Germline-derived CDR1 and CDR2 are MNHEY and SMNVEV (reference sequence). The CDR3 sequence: CASSWQGSSNQPQHF. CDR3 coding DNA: TGTGCCAGCAGTTGGCAGGGATCGAGCAATCAGCCCCAGCATTTT.

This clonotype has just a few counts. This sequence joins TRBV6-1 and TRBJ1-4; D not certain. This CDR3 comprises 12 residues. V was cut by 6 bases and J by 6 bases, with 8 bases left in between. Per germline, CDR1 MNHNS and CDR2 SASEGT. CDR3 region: CASRLGYEKLFF. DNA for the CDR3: TGTGCCAGCAGACTAGGTTATGAAAAACTGTTTTTT.

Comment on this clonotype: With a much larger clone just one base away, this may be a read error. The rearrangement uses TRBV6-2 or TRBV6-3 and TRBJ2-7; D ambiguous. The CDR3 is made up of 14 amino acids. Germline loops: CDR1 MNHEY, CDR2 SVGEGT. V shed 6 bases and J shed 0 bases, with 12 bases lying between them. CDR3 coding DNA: TGTGCCAGCAGAGCCGAGAGTATCTCCTACGAGCAGTACTTC. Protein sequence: CASRAESISYEQYF.

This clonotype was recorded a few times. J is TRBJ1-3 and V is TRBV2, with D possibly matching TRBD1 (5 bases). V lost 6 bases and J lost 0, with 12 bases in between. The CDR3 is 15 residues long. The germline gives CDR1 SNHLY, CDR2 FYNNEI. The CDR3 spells CASRVGLLSGNTIYF. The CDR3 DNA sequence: TGTGCCAGCAGAGTGGGACTTCTCTCTGGAAACACCATATATTTT.

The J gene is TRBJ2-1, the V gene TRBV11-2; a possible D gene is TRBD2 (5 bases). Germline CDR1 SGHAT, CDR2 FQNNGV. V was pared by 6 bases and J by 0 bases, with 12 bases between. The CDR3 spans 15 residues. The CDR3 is CASSERPSSYNEQFF. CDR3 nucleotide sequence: TGTGCCAGCAGTGAGCGGCCGAGCTCCTACAATGAGCAGTTCTTC.

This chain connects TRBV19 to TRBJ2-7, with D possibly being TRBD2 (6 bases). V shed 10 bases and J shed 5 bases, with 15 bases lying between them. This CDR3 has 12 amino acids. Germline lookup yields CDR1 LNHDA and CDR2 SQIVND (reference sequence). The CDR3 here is CATDNRGDEQYF. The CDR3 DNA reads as TGTGCCACCGATAACCGCGGGGACGAGCAGTACTTC.

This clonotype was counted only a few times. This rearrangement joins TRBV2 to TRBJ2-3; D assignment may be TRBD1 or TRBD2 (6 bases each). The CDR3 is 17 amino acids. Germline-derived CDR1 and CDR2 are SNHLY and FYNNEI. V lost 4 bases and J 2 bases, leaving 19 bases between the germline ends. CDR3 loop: CASSGGPSDIYTDTQYF. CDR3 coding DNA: TGTGCCAGCAGTGGGGGGCCTAGCGACATTTACACAGATACGCAGTATTTT.

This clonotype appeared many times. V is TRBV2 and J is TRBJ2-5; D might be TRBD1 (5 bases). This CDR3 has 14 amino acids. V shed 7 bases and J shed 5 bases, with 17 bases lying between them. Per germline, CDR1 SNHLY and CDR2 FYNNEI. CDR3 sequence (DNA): TGTGCCAGCAACCAGCAGGGTGCCCAGGAGACCCAGTACTTC. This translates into CASNQQGAQETQYF.

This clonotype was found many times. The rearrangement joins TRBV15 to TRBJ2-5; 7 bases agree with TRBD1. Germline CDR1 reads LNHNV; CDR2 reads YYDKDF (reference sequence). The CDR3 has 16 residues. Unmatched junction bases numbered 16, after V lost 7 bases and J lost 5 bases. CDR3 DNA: TGTGCCACCACCCCCGACAGGGCAGTACTCGAGGAGACCCAGTACTTC. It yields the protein CATTPDRAVLEETQYF. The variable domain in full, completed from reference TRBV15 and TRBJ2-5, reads DAMVIQNPRYQVTQFGKPVTLSCSQTLNHNVMYWYQQKSSQAPKLLFHYYDKDFNNEADTPDNFQSRRPNTSFCFLDIRSPGLGDTAMYLCATTPDRAVLEETQYFGPGTRLLVL.

Here the CDR3 DNA reads TGTGCCAGCAGCTTGGTAGGGGGAGCCTACGAGCAGTACTTC. Protein product: CASSLVGGAYEQYF. The gene calls are TRBV5-6 and TRBJ2-7, with D possibly matching TRBD1 (6 bases). V shed 0 bases and J shed 2 bases, with 9 bases lying between them. CDR1 and CDR2 from the germline V gene are SGHDT and YYEEEE. The CDR3 has 14 residues.

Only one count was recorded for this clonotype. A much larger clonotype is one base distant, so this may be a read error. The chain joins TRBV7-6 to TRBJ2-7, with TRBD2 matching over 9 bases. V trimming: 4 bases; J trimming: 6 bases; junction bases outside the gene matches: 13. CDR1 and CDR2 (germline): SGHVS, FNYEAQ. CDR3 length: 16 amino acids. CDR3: CASSWRPSGDSCEQYF. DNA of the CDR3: TGTGCCAGCAGCTGGCGCCCTAGCGGGGATAGCTGCGAGCAGTACTTC.

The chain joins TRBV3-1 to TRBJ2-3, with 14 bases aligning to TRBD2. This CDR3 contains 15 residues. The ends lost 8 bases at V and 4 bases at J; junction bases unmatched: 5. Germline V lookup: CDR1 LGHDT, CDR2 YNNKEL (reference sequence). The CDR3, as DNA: TGTGCCAGCGGAGGACTAGCGGGAGGATCAGATACGCAGTATTTT. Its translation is CASGGLAGGSDTQYF.

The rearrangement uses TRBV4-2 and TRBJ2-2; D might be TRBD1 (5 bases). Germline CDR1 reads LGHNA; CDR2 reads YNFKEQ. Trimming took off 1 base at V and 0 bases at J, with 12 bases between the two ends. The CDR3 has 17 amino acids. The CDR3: CASSQVPPGPNTGELFF. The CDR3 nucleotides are TGTGCCAGCAGCCAAGTTCCCCCAGGGCCGAACACCGGGGAGCTGTTTTTT.

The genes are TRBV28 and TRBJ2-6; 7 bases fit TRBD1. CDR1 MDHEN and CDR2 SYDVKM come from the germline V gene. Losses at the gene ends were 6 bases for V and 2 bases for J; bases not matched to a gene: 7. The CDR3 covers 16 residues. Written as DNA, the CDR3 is TGTGCCAGCAGCTCGACAGGGAAGGCTGGGGCCAACGTCCTGACTTTC. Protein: CASSSTGKAGANVLTF.

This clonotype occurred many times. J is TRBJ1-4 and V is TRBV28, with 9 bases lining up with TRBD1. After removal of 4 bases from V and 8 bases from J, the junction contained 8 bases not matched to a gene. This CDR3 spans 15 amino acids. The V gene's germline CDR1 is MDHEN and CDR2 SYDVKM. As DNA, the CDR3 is TGTGCCAGCAGTTCCTCCGGGACAGGGAACGAAAAACTGTTTTTT. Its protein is CASSSSGTGNEKLFF.

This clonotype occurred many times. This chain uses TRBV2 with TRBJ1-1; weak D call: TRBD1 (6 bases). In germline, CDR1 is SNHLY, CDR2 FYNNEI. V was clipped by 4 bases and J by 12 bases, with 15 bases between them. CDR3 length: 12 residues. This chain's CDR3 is CASSVGGERTFF. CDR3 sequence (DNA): TGTGCCAGCAGTGTAGGGGGGGAGAGGACTTTCTTT.

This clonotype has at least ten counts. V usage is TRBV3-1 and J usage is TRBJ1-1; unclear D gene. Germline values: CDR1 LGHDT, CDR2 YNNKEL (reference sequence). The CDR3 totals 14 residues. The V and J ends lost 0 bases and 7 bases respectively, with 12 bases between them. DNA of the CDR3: TGTGCCAGCAGCCAAGAACCCGGCACTGTTGAAGCTTTCTTT. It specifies CASSQEPGTVEAFF.

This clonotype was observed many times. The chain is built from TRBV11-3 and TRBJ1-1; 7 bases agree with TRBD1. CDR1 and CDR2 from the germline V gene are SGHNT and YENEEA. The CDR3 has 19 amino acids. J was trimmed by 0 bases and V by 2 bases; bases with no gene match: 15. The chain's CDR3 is CASSLPQGYPIKMNTEAFF. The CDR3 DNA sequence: TGTGCCAGCAGCTTACCACAGGGGTACCCAATCAAGATGAACACTGAAGCTTTCTTT. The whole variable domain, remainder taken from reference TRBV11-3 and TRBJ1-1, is EAGVVQSPRYKIIEKKQPVAFWCNPISGHNTLYWYLQNLGQGPELLIRYENEEAVDDSQLPKDRFSAERLKGVDSTLKIQPAELGDSAVYLCASSLPQGYPIKMNTEAFFGQGTRLTVV.

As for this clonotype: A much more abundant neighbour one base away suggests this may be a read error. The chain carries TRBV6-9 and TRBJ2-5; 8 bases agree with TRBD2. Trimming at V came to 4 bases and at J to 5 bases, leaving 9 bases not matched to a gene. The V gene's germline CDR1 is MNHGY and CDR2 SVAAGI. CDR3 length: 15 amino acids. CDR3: CASSWREDLEETQYF. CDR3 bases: TGTGCCAGCAGTTGGCGGGAGGACCTCGAGGAGACCCAGTACTTC.

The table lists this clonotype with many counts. CDR3 nucleotides: TGTGCCAGCAGTTCCACGGGACAAACCTACGAGCAGTACTTC. This codes for CASSSTGQTYEQYF. The chain employs TRBV28 and TRBJ2-7, with a weak D call TRBD1 (6 bases). Germline V CDR1 and CDR2: MDHEN, SYDVKM. The length of the CDR3 is 14 residues. V dropped 4 bases and J dropped 2 bases, with 12 bases sitting between them. Full variable domain (rest looked up from reference TRBV28 and TRBJ2-7): DVKVTQSSRYLVKRTGEKVFLECVQDMDHENMFWYRQDPGLGLRLIYFSYDVKMKEKGDIPEGYSVSREKKERFSLILESASTNQTSMYLCASSSTGQTYEQYFGPGTRLTVT.

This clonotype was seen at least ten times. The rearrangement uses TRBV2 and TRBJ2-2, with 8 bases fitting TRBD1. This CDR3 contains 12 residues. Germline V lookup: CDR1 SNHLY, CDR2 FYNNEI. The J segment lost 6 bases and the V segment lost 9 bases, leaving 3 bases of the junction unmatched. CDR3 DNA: TGTGCCAGTGAACAGGGGGCCGGGGAGCTGTTTTTT. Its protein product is CASEQGAGELFF.

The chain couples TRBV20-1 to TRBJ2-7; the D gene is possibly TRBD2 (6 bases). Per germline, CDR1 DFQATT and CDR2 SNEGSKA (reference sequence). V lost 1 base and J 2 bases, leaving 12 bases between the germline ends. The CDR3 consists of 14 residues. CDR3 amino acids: CSARGRAGPYEQYF. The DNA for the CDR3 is TGCAGTGCTAGAGGTCGAGCGGGCCCCTACGAGCAGTACTTC.

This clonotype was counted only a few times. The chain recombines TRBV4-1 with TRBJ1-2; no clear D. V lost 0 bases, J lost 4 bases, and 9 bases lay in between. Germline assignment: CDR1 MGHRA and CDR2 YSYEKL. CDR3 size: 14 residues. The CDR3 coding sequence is TGCGCCAGCAGCCAAGATTCAGGATTCTATGGCTACACCTTC. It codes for CASSQDSGFYGYTF.